The 9 T cell receptor beta chains given below trace back to one sample, sequenced in a study of T-cell memory formation after mild COVID-19. TCRdb re-analysed the 5' RACE reads in MiXCR, keeping a single row per CDR3 protein. This sample carries around 390,000 distinct CDR3 sequences, roughly 15% of them seen once, and the ten largest clones take 20% to 25%. Sequenced input: PBMCs or a T cell subset sorted from them (not recorded which). The receptors were gathered from a man between 18 and 29 years old who had mild COVID-19 (a few samples of this study predate the infection). Cell type and time point are not known.

J is TRBJ1-5 and V is TRBV5-6; TRBD1 is a possible D gene (6 bases). This CDR3 comprises 14 residues. V lost 5 bases, J lost 2 bases, and 11 bases lay in between. Germline CDR1 is SGHDT and CDR2 is YYEEEE. The CDR3, as DNA: TGTGCCAGCAGGCCGGACAGCCGCAATCAGCCCCAGCATTTT. Its protein product is CASRPDSRNQPQHF.

This clonotype was seen a handful of times. The V and J genes are TRBV13 and TRBJ1-5; the D is unclear. Trimming pared 0 bases from V and 3 bases from J, leaving 15 bases between. Per the germline V gene, CDR1 is PRHDT and CDR2 is FYEKMQ (reference sequence). This CDR3 region has 17 residues. CDR3 loop: CASSLGGGRAHNQPQHF. CDR3 DNA: TGTGCCAGCAGCTTAGGCGGAGGGAGGGCCCACAATCAGCCCCAGCATTTT.

This clonotype was seen more than once but under ten times. The chain has TRBV7-8 and TRBJ1-1; 10 nucleotides match TRBD1. The V segment lost 4 bases and the J segment 7 bases; nucleotides outside the gene matches: 15. Germline V lookup: CDR1 SGHVS, CDR2 FQNEAQ. This CDR3 has 17 residues. CDR3 nucleotide sequence: TGTGCCAGCAGCTCAACACGAGGACAGGGGGACTTCAATGAAGCTTTCTTT. This codes for CASSSTRGQGDFNEAFF.

In this sample, this clonotype turned up a few times. This chain uses TRBV7-9 with TRBJ1-1, with a possible D match to TRBD1 (6 bases). The CDR3 spans 12 residues. CDR1 SEHNR and CDR2 FQNEAQ come from the germline V gene (reference sequence). V was pared by 5 bases and J by 7 bases, with 11 bases between. CDR3 coding DNA: TGTGCCAGCAGCACAGGGCCGGATGAAGCTTTCTTT. It encodes CASSTGPDEAFF.

The chain combines TRBV5-5 with TRBJ1-1, with 10 positions matching TRBD1. CDR3 length: 16 residues. Per germline, CDR1 SGHKS and CDR2 YYEKEE (reference sequence). The trim removed 6 bases at V and 4 bases at J, leaving 12 bases unmatched. The CDR3 DNA reads TGTGCCAGCATCCGTGACAGGGGGCGGTTGAGCACTGAAGCTTTCTTT. Translation: CASIRDRGRLSTEAFF.

The chain couples TRBV4-2 to TRBJ2-7; tentative D call: TRBD2 (6 bases). This CDR3 comprises 18 residues. Per germline, CDR1 LGHNA and CDR2 YNFKEQ. The germline V and J ends were trimmed by 5 bases and 3 bases, with 26 bases remaining between them. In DNA form, the CDR3 reads TGTGCCAGCAGCGCCCTGGCCACGGGGGTAGGTGTCTTCTACGAGCAGTACTTC. Its protein product is CASSALATGVGVFYEQYF.

This clonotype was detected a few times. The chain carries TRBV28 and TRBJ1-5, with TRBD1 as a possible D gene (6 bases). From germline, CDR1 is MDHEN and CDR2 SYDVKM. CDR3 length: 15 amino acids. V was trimmed by 3 bases and J by 7 bases, leaving 16 bases between them. CDR3: CASSFQGLGRQPQHF. The CDR3 region has the DNA TGTGCCAGCAGTTTCCAGGGGCTCGGTCGGCAGCCCCAGCATTTT.

This clonotype has a count of ten or more. The chain links TRBV15 to TRBJ2-7; D gene uncertain. V lost 3 bases to trimming and J lost 0 bases, with 15 bases between them. The length of the CDR3 is 16 residues. Germline V lookup: CDR1 LNHNV, CDR2 YYDKDF (reference sequence). Here the CDR3 DNA reads TGTGCCACCAGCAGGTTGAGCAGGTCGGGCTCCTACGAGCAGTACTTC. Its translation is CATSRLSRSGSYEQYF. Supplemented by reference TRBV15 and TRBJ2-7, the full variable domain reads DAMVIQNPRYQVTQFGKPVTLSCSQTLNHNVMYWYQQKSSQAPKLLFHYYDKDFNNEADTPDNFQSRRPNTSFCFLDIRSPGLGDTAMYLCATSRLSRSGSYEQYFGPGTRLTVT.

This clonotype was observed a few times. The V gene is TRBV6-2 or TRBV6-3, the J gene TRBJ2-3; D gene unclear. Trimming stripped 0 bases from V and 4 bases from J, with 8 bases between. The CDR3 runs to 14 residues. From germline, CDR1 is MNHEY and CDR2 SVGEGT. The CDR3 coding sequence is TGTGCCAGCAGTTACTCGACTCCCGCAGATACGCAGTATTTT. Translating gives CASSYSTPADTQYF.